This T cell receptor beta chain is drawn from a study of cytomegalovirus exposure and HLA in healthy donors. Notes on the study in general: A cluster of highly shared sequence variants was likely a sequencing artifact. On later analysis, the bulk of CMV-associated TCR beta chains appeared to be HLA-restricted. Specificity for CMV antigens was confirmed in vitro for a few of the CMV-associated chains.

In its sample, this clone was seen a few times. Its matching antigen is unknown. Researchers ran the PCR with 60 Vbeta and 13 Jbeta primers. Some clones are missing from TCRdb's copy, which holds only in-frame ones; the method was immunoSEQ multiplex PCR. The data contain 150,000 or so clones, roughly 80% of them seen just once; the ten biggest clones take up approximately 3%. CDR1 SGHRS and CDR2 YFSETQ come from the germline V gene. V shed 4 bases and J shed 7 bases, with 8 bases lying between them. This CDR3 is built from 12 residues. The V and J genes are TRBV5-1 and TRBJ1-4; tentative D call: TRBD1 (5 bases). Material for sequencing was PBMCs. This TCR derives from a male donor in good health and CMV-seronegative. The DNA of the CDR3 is TGCGCCAGCAGCCCGGGGGGTGAAAAACTGTTTTTT. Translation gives CASSPGGEKLFF.